Listed below are T cell receptor beta chains from one sample, sequenced in a study of OX40 agonist ivuxolimab in advanced cancers. This table comes from immunoSEQ multiplex PCR, and its TCRdb copy is limited to in-frame clones, with some not included. The sample consists of just over 40,000 clones, approximately 89% of them appearing once. Sequenced material: CD4+ or CD8+ T cells sorted from blood, taken in a trial of the OX40 agonist ivuxolimab. The receptors here all came from an adult with an advanced solid tumor such as melanoma, head and neck, liver or kidney cancer. The CDR3 runs from the conserved cysteine through the conserved F or W. D genes are given only for firm matches. Only part of the rows carry a size: once, few, many, or a class if the clone is expanded.

j_call | v_call | d_call | clone_size | cdr3_nt | cdr3_aa
TRBJ2-5 | TRBV7-9 | NA | NA | TGTGCCAGCAGCTTAGCGGGCAGCGGGTTACAAGAGACCCAGTACTTC | CASSLAGSGLQETQYF
TRBJ2-1 | TRBV27 | NA | NA | TGTGCCAGCAGTCCGCCGAGCCAAAATGAGCAGTTCTTC | CASSPPSQNEQFF
TRBJ2-7 | TRBV13 | TRBD1 | NA | TGTGCCAGCAGCTTAAGATCCACAGGGGACTACGAGCAGTACTTC | CASSLRSTGDYEQYF
TRBJ2-5 | TRBV5-1 | TRBD1 | NA | TGCGCCAGCAGCTTGGTCTGGGACAGGGACGAGACCCAGTACTTC | CASSLVWDRDETQYF
TRBJ1-1 | TRBV2 | NA | NA | TGTGCCAGCAGACCGGGACCAATGAACACTGAAGCTTTCTTT | CASRPGPMNTEAFF
TRBJ2-7 | TRBV27 | NA | NA | TGTGCCAGCAGTTCCTCCGATAACCTTTTGGGGCTCGAGCAGTACTTC | CASSSSDNLLGLEQYF
TRBJ2-3 | TRBV7-8 | NA | NA | TGTGCCAGCAGCCCCACAAACCAGCGGGGCACAGATACGCAGTATTTT | CASSPTNQRGTDTQYF
TRBJ2-7 | TRBV27 | NA | NA | TGTGCCAGCAGTTTATCGTCTCCGCTAGAGCAGTACTTC | CASSLSSPLEQYF
TRBJ1-5 | TRBV4-2 | NA | NA | TGTGCCAGCAGCCCCAGGACGGCTAGCAATCAGCCCCAGCATTTT | CASSPRTASNQPQHF
TRBJ2-7 | TRBV12-2 | NA | NA | TGTGCAAGTCGCTTCCGGGGAAGCAACGAGCAGTACTTC | CASRFRGSNEQYF
TRBJ1-2 | TRBV16 | NA | few | TGTGCCAGCAGCCAATCCGCGGGACGGCTCAACTATGGCTACACCTTC | CASSQSAGRLNYGYTF
TRBJ2-2 | TRBV12-5 | NA | NA | TGTGCTAGTGGTTTGACTTTCGAGGCCTCCACCGGGGAGCTGTTTTTT | CASGLTFEASTGELFF
TRBJ1-3 | TRBV5-6 | NA | NA | TGTGCCAGCAGCTGGCCCTCTGGAAACACCATATATTTT | CASSWPSGNTIYF
TRBJ2-2 | TRBV28 | NA | NA | TGTGCCAGCAGTTTAACTAAAATGATACCCGGGGAGCTGTTTTTT | CASSLTKMIPGELFF
TRBJ1-3 | TRBV7-9 | NA | NA | TGTGCCAGCAGCTTAGGACAAGACTCTGGAAACACCATATATTTT | CASSLGQDSGNTIYF
TRBJ1-1 | TRBV4-1 | NA | NA | TGCGCCAGCAGCCACCTCAGGGGCAACACTGAAGCTTTCTTT | CASSHLRGNTEAFF
TRBJ2-5 | TRBV2 | TRBD2 | NA | TGTGCTGCGCGGGGGTCGCGGGACTTCGAAGAGACCCAGTACTTC | CAARGSRDFEETQYF
TRBJ2-5 | TRBV6-6 | NA | NA | TGTGCCAGCAGTTACCGGATGGAGACCCAGTACTTC | CASSYRMETQYF
TRBJ1-2 | TRBV14 | TRBD1 | NA | TGTGCCAGCAGCCCAAAAACAGGGGCCTCTAACTATGGCTACACCTTC | CASSPKTGASNYGYTF
TRBJ2-3 | TRBV6-4 | NA | NA | TGTGCCAGCAGTGAACGGCCCGATAGCACAGATACGCAGTATTTT | CASSERPDSTDTQYF